The T cell receptor beta chain under discussion was sequenced for a study of T cell repertoires in cytomegalovirus infection. Background on the study: Well-studied HLA-B-restricted epitopes and recently identified HLA-C-restricted epitopes of CMV were both used in the study.

The table lists this clonotype with a few counts. The antigen remains undetermined. Study results and caveats: Dominant in the ex vivo response were TCR beta clonotypes restricted by HLA-C and specific for CMV. Carriage of CMV together with the relevant HLA was identifiable through cumulative public TCR beta family frequency.

Trimming cost V 4 bases and J 10 bases, with 31 bases left between them. The CDR3 spans 17 residues. Germline loops: CDR1 SQVTM, CDR2 ANQGSEA. TCRdb processed the reads anew with MiXCR; each CDR3 protein has one entry. The table has 650,000 to 850,000 distinct CDR3 sequences, roughly 29% seen once. J is TRBJ2-5 and V is TRBV29-1; the D gene is possibly TRBD2 (7 bases). The clonotype comes from a human donor in good health (CMV status not recorded). Some clones in this sample may be carry-over from other donors' samples. Sequenced material: cultured CD8+ T cells from PBMCs, taken from culture after CMV antigen stimulation. The CDR3: CSVARTPRGGSGLSQYF. In DNA, the CDR3 is TGCAGCGTTGCTAGAACTCCTCGCGGGGGCTCGGGGCTTAGCCAGTACTTC.